Below, 22 T cell receptor beta chains from the same sample are listed, as sequenced in a study of blood T cell repertoires in COVID-19. This table comes from immunoSEQ multiplex PCR, and its TCRdb copy is limited to in-frame clones, with some not included. The repertoire holds fewer than 150,000 clones, with about 91% as singletons. Source material: peripheral blood. Source of these receptors: a human donor in a cohort sampled during active COVID-19.

This chain joins TRBV5-4 and TRBJ1-1; D possibly corresponds to TRBD1 (5 bases). Trimming cost V 0 bases and J 5 bases, with 11 bases left between them. CDR3 length: 14 residues. The V gene's germline CDR1 is SGHNT and CDR2 YYREEE (reference sequence). The CDR3 DNA reads TGTGCCAGCAGCTTGGCAGGAGGGGTTACTGAAGCTTTCTTT. It yields the protein CASSLAGGVTEAFF. Full variable domain (missing parts from reference TRBV5-4 and TRBJ1-1): ETGVTQSPTHLIKTRGQQVTLRCSSQSGHNTVSWYQQALGQGPQFIFQYYREEENGRGNFPPRFSGLQFPNYSSELNVNALELDDSALYLCASSLAGGVTEAFFGQGTRLTVV.

This rearrangement joins TRBV9 to TRBJ2-5, with 9 bases matching TRBD2. Germline CDR1 is SGDLS and CDR2 is YYNGEE. The trim removed 4 bases at V and 5 bases at J, leaving 12 bases unmatched. CDR3 length: 16 residues. CDR3 residues: CASSPLGGGGGETQYF. CDR3 coding DNA: TGTGCCAGCAGCCCCCTTGGCGGGGGGGGCGGGGAGACCCAGTACTTC.

This rearrangement joins TRBV6-6 to TRBJ2-7; D unresolved. This CDR3 comprises 14 residues. Germline values: CDR1 MNHNY, CDR2 SVGAGI (reference sequence). V shed 5 bases and J shed 0 bases, with 11 bases lying between them. The CDR3 reads CASSRSGLSYEQYF. The CDR3 DNA reads as TGTGCCAGCAGTCGATCGGGCCTCTCCTACGAGCAGTACTTC.

The chain recombines TRBV5-1 with TRBJ2-1, with a tentative D call TRBD2 (6 bases). Trimming shortened V by 2 bases and J by 4 bases, and 13 bases separated the two germline ends. Germline CDR1 and CDR2: SGHRS and YFSETQ. This CDR3 comprises 15 residues. The CDR3 sequence is CASSLVASEYNEQFF. The CDR3 coding sequence is TGCGCCAGCAGCTTAGTGGCTAGCGAATACAATGAGCAGTTCTTC.

This rearrangement joins TRBV6-2 or TRBV6-3 to TRBJ1-2; TRBD1 matches at 7 bases. The CDR3 has 16 amino acids. The V gene end was trimmed by 6 bases and the J gene end by 5 bases; junction bases not matched to a gene: 15. CDR1 and CDR2 (germline): MNHEY, SVGEGT. This CDR3 is CASSRDSRFRHYGYTF. The DNA for the CDR3 is TGTGCCAGCAGCCGGGACAGCAGGTTCAGGCATTATGGCTACACCTTC.

This clone was counted between two and nine times. The chain is built from TRBV29-1 and TRBJ1-2, with TRBD1 matching 7 bases. The CDR3 totals 12 residues. J was trimmed by 8 bases and V by 7 bases; bases with no gene match: 10. Germline V gives CDR1 SQVTM, CDR2 ANQGSEA. CDR3 nucleotides: TGCAGCGCCCAGTACAGGGGAGAAGGCTACACCTTC. Translated: CSAQYRGEGYTF.

The chain is built from TRBV11-1 and TRBJ1-4; D call uncertain. The CDR3 runs 15 residues. The V and J ends lost 8 bases and 3 bases respectively, with 16 bases between them. CDR1 and CDR2 (germline): SGHAT, FQDESV (reference sequence). The CDR3 DNA reads as TGTGCCAGCGGACTAGGCGGGAGTCCTAATGAAAAACTGTTTTTT. Its translation: CASGLGGSPNEKLFF.

This chain joins TRBV21-1 and TRBJ1-5. TRBV21-1 is a pseudogene segment. The CDR3 runs 16 residues. Written as DNA, the CDR3 is TGTGCCAGCAGCAATTCGGGTGCATATAGCAATCAGCCCCAGCATTTT. Translated: CASSNSGAYSNQPQHF.

V gene TRBV18 combines with J gene TRBJ2-1; a weak D match, TRBD2 (5 bases). Trimming pared 6 bases from V and 9 bases from J, leaving 12 bases between. CDR3 length: 12 amino acids. Germline V gives CDR1 KGHSH, CDR2 LQKENI. CDR3 in DNA: TGTGCCAGCTCCCCCGGGATTGGTGAGCAGTTCTTC. Amino acid sequence: CASSPGIGEQFF.

The rearrangement links TRBV9 to TRBJ1-2, with 7 bases matching TRBD1. CDR1 SGDLS and CDR2 YYNGEE come from the germline V gene. The CDR3 runs 14 residues. V was clipped by 6 bases and J by 4 bases; unmatched bases: 9. CDR3 protein: CASNTGASSYGYTF. CDR3 in DNA: TGTGCCAGCAATACAGGGGCGTCTTCCTATGGCTACACCTTC.

The V and J genes are TRBV5-1 and TRBJ2-2; 9 positions agree with TRBD2. Germline loops: CDR1 SGHRS, CDR2 YFSETQ. With 4 bases clipped from V and 7 bases from J, the junction kept 8 bases outside the gene matches. The CDR3 runs 15 residues. Here the CDR3 DNA reads TGCGCCAGCAGCCCCCAGCGGGGGGTCGACGGGGAGCTGTTTTTT. This sequence encodes CASSPQRGVDGELFF.

The chain links TRBV6-5 to TRBJ2-2, with 8 bases fitting TRBD1. Germline CDR1 and CDR2: MNHEY and SVGAGI. This CDR3 is built from 15 residues. J gave up 7 bases and V 8 bases, and 12 bases lay outside the gene matches. CDR3 amino acids: CASVVAGGFGGELFF. The DNA for the CDR3 is TGTGCCAGCGTCGTGGCAGGGGGCTTCGGCGGGGAGCTGTTTTTT.

The rearrangement links TRBV7-2 to TRBJ2-1, with TRBD2 identical over 13 bases. This CDR3 is 15 amino acids long. In germline, CDR1 is SGHTA, CDR2 FQGNSA. V dropped 5 bases and J dropped 9; count of bases not matched to a gene: 7. CDR3 sequence: CASSQLAGGLSEQFF. Here the CDR3 DNA reads TGTGCCAGCAGCCAACTAGCGGGGGGGCTGAGTGAGCAGTTCTTC.

V and J are TRBV28 and TRBJ2-3; TRBD2 agrees at 10 bases. The V and J ends lost 6 bases and 0 bases, in that order; junction bases with no gene match: 6. Germline V lookup: CDR1 MDHEN, CDR2 SYDVKM. CDR3 length equals 16 residues. CDR3 sequence (DNA): TGTGCCAGCAGCCATAGCGGGGGGACTAGCACAGATACGCAGTATTTT. Residues: CASSHSGGTSTDTQYF.

This chain uses TRBV20-1 with TRBJ1-1; TRBD1 is a possible D gene (6 bases). The CDR3 is 13 residues long. Trimming removed 3 bases from V and 6 bases from J, with 14 bases in between. Germline-derived CDR1 and CDR2 are DFQATT and SNEGSKA (reference sequence). CDR3 sequence (DNA): TGCAGTGCTAGTAGGGGGTCGAAGGCTGAAGCTTTCTTT. This encodes CSASRGSKAEAFF.

This chain joins TRBV11-1 and TRBJ2-5, with D maybe TRBD1 (6 bases). This CDR3 has 14 residues. V gave up 2 bases and J gave up 1 base, with 8 bases separating them. Germline V gene data show CDR1 as SGHAT and CDR2 as FQDESV (reference sequence). This chain's CDR3 is CASSLWTAQETQYF. The DNA for the CDR3 is TGTGCCAGCAGCTTATGGACAGCCCAAGAGACCCAGTACTTC.

This chain connects TRBV11-2 to TRBJ2-1; 10 bases fit TRBD2. The CDR3 length is 14 residues. J gave up 7 bases and V 2 bases, and 2 bases lay outside the gene matches. Germline CDR1 SGHAT, CDR2 FQNNGV. For the CDR3, the DNA is TGTGCCAGCAGCTTACTAGCGGGGGATAATGAGCAGTTCTTC. Its protein is CASSLLAGDNEQFF.

J is TRBJ2-3 and V is TRBV18, with D perhaps matching TRBD2 (6 bases). Trimming removed 6 bases from V and 3 bases from J, with 16 bases in between. The CDR3 is 15 amino acids. Germline V gives CDR1 KGHSH, CDR2 LQKENI. CDR3 DNA sequence: TGTGCCAGCTCCCGGACGGGACTGACTACAGATACGCAGTATTTT. Amino acids: CASSRTGLTTDTQYF.

This rearrangement joins TRBV4-2 to TRBJ1-2, with TRBD1 matching over 12 bases. J was trimmed by 7 bases and V by 4 bases; bases with no gene match: 10. This CDR3 has 16 residues. From germline, CDR1 is LGHNA and CDR2 YNFKEQ. The CDR3 DNA reads TGTGCCAGCAGCCGAGAACCGGGACAGGGGGCACGTGGCTACACCTTC. It yields the protein CASSREPGQGARGYTF.

The V and J genes are TRBV5-4 and TRBJ2-6; 10 bases are a match to TRBD1. The germline gives CDR1 SGHNT, CDR2 YYREEE (reference sequence). V dropped 4 bases and J dropped 0; count of bases not matched to a gene: 7. The CDR3 is made up of 18 amino acids. The CDR3 nucleotides are TGTGCCAGCAGCCGTCCCGGACAGGGGGTCTCTGGGGCCAACGTCCTGACTTTC. Its translation is CASSRPGQGVSGANVLTF. The entire variable domain, with the rest obtained from reference TRBV5-4 and TRBJ2-6, is as follows: ETGVTQSPTHLIKTRGQQVTLRCSSQSGHNTVSWYQQALGQGPQFIFQYYREEENGRGNFPPRFSGLQFPNYSSELNVNALELDDSALYLCASSRPGQGVSGANVLTFGAGSRLTVL.

The J gene is TRBJ2-5, the V gene TRBV3-1 (or the pseudogene TRBV3-2); the match to TRBD2 covers 8 bases. After removal of 0 bases from V and 5 bases from J, the junction contained 11 bases not matched to a gene. CDR1 and CDR2 (germline): LGHDT, YNNKEL (reference sequence). CDR3 size: 17 residues. CDR3 protein: CASSQDPPAGARETQYF. The CDR3 DNA reads TGTGCCAGCAGCCAAGATCCCCCAGCGGGGGCGCGGGAGACCCAGTACTTC.

The sample holds a few counts of this clone. The V and J genes are TRBV4-1 and TRBJ2-1; TRBD1 matches at 8 bases. J gave up 6 bases and V 0 bases, and 7 bases lay outside the gene matches. Germline V gives CDR1 MGHRA, CDR2 YSYEKL. The CDR3 has 16 residues. DNA for the CDR3: TGCGCCAGCAGCCAAGATTGGACAGGGAATAGCAATGAGCAGTTCTTC. It specifies CASSQDWTGNSNEQFF.